This entry lists 11 T cell receptor beta chains sequenced from one sample in a study of T-cell reconstitution after alpha-beta-depleted transplantation in children. During its preparation, the TCRbeta library received unique molecular identifiers. TCRdb re-derived calls from the PCR reads in MiXCR, one entry per CDR3 protein. This sample yields 190,000 or so distinct CDR3 sequences, of which roughly 7.5% are seen a single time; roughly 3% belongs to the top ten. The sample here was PBMCs from the stem cell graft donor, taken from the stem cell graft. Receptors were obtained from a human donor who donated a stem cell graft to a child with Wiskott-Aldrich syndrome.

This clonotype was found many times. The chain has TRBV6-5 and TRBJ1-6, with unresolved D. This CDR3 comprises 15 residues. V gave up 4 bases and J gave up 10 bases, with 17 bases separating them. Germline V gene data show CDR1 as MNHEY and CDR2 as SVGAGI. In DNA form, the CDR3 reads TGTGCCAGCAGTTCCGCCGGACTGGGAGTCTCACCCCTCCACTTT. Amino acids: CASSSAGLGVSPLHF.

The V gene is TRBV28, the J gene TRBJ2-2; TRBD2 matches at 8 bases. Germline values: CDR1 MDHEN, CDR2 SYDVKM. CDR3 length: 15 residues. V was pared by 5 bases and J by 1 base, with 3 bases of the junction left unmatched. CDR3 bases: TGTGCCAGCAGTCCCGGGGGGGAGAACACCGGGGAGCTGTTTTTT. This codes for CASSPGGENTGELFF. Filled out from reference TRBV28 and TRBJ2-2, the complete variable domain reads DVKVTQSSRYLVKRTGEKVFLECVQDMDHENMFWYRQDPGLGLRLIYFSYDVKMKEKGDIPEGYSVSREKKERFSLILESASTNQTSMYLCASSPGGENTGELFFGEGSRLTVL.

The rearrangement links TRBV19 to TRBJ2-3; possible D gene TRBD2, 7 bases. Germline V gene data show CDR1 as LNHDA and CDR2 as SQIVND (reference sequence). V dropped 3 bases and J dropped 6 bases, with 13 bases sitting between them. CDR3 length equals 14 residues. In DNA, the CDR3 is TGTGCCAGTAGTATTCGGCGGGGGCCCGATACGCAGTATTTT. This encodes CASSIRRGPDTQYF.

This clonotype was observed a few times. The chain combines TRBV20-1 with TRBJ1-1; 9 nucleotides agree with TRBD1. J was trimmed by 12 bases and V by 5 bases; bases with no gene match: 10. The CDR3 runs 12 residues. In germline, CDR1 is DFQATT, CDR2 SNEGSKA (reference sequence). DNA of the CDR3: TGCAGTGCTGGATATGGACAGGGGATAACTTTCTTT. Its translation: CSAGYGQGITFF.

The chain has TRBV11-3 and TRBJ2-1; 7 bases line up with TRBD1. Germline values: CDR1 SGHNT, CDR2 YENEEA. The CDR3 contains 15 residues. Trimming took 5 bases from V and 0 from J; bases not matched to a gene: 4. The CDR3 region is CASSLRGTSYNEQFF. In nucleotides, the CDR3 is TGTGCCAGCAGCCTCAGGGGGACCTCCTACAATGAGCAGTTCTTC. Based on the CDR3 plus reference TRBV11-3 and TRBJ2-1, the full variable domain is EAGVVQSPRYKIIEKKQPVAFWCNPISGHNTLYWYLQNLGQGPELLIRYENEEAVDDSQLPKDRFSAERLKGVDSTLKIQPAELGDSAVYLCASSLRGTSYNEQFFGPGTRLTVL.

This clonotype occurred many times. This chain uses TRBV6-5 with TRBJ2-2; D ambiguous. Deletions cut 0 bases from V and 6 bases from J, with 5 bases between. This CDR3 region has 13 residues. In germline, CDR1 is MNHEY, CDR2 SVGAGI. CDR3 loop: CASSYSISGELFF. The CDR3 DNA follows: TGTGCCAGCAGTTACTCGATTTCCGGGGAGCTGTTTTTT.

In its sample, this clonotype was seen many times. The V gene is TRBV12-3 or TRBV12-4, the J gene TRBJ2-3, with 9 bases lining up with TRBD2. With V trimmed by 3 bases and J by 7 bases, 11 bases remained unmatched. The CDR3 runs to 16 residues. CDR3 residues: CASSLRASGELYTQYF. CDR3 sequence (DNA): TGTGCCAGCAGTTTGCGGGCTAGCGGGGAGTTATATACGCAGTATTTT.

This clonotype was detected ten times or more. The chain has TRBV15 and TRBJ1-5, with D possibly TRBD1 on 6 matching bases. There are 16 residues in the CDR3. Germline CDR1 is LNHNV and CDR2 is YYDKDF (reference sequence). V was clipped by 3 bases and J by 4 bases, with 16 bases between them. This CDR3 is CATSRDLQGHNQPQHF. The CDR3 region has the DNA TGTGCCACCAGCAGGGACCTACAGGGCCATAATCAGCCCCAGCATTTT.

This clonotype was found many times. This rearrangement joins TRBV6-2 or TRBV6-3 to TRBJ1-2; D unclear. The CDR3 covers 13 residues. Germline loops: CDR1 MNHEY, CDR2 SVGEGT. The V gene lost 0 bases and the J gene lost 6 bases, with 8 bases spanning the gap. CDR3 in amino acids: CASSYSPRDGYTF. CDR3 bases: TGTGCCAGCAGTTACTCGCCCAGAGATGGCTACACCTTC.

The chain has TRBV6-5 and TRBJ2-1; 9 bases line up with TRBD1. After removal of 4 bases from V and 4 bases from J, the junction contained 8 bases not matched to a gene. CDR3 length: 16 residues. Germline lookup yields CDR1 MNHEY and CDR2 SVGAGI. The CDR3 DNA is TGTGCCAGCAGTTCACCCCCGGGACAGGGATACAATGAGCAGTTCTTC. Encoded protein: CASSSPPGQGYNEQFF.

This clonotype was recorded at least ten times. The chain has TRBV6-6 and TRBJ2-7; D possibly corresponds to TRBD2 (6 bases). The CDR3 runs 13 residues. Germline-derived CDR1 and CDR2 are MNHNY and SVGAGI (reference sequence). V gave up 6 bases and J gave up 4 bases, with 13 bases separating them. The CDR3 coding sequence is TGTGCCAGCAGCATGAGGAGGGATTACGAGCAGTACTTC. It translates to CASSMRRDYEQYF.